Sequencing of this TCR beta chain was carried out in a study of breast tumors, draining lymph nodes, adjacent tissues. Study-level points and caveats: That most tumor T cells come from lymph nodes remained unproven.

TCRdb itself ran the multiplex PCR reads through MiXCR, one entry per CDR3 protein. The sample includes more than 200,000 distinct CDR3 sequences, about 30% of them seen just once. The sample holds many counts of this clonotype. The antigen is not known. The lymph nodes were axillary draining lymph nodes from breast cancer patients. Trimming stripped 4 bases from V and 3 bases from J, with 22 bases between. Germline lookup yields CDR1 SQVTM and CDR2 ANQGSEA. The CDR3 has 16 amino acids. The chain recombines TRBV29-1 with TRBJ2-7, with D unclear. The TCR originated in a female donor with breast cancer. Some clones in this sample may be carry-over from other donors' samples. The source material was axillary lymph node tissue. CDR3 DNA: TGCAGCGTTGCGTGTTGGGTCAGATCCTTGATCTACGAGCAGTACTTC. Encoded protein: CSVACWVRSLIYEQYF.